These T cell receptor beta chains were read from a single sample in a study of blood T cell dynamics during melanoma immunotherapy. The assay was immunoSEQ multiplex PCR, and TCRdb's table has in-frame clones only and misses some. The sample holds some 15,000 clones, just over 85% seen once. The source material was blood, sampled from a patient treated with checkpoint blockade. These receptors all come from a human donor with melanoma. CDR3s include the opening cysteine and the closing phenylalanine or tryptophan. A D gene is named only where the DNA matches it firmly. The size field is filled for only some rows; it gives once, few, many or a size class.

d_call | j_call | clone_size | v_call | cdr3_aa | cdr3_nt
NA | TRBJ1-2 | NA | TRBV27 | CASSLSGGLNGYTF | TGTGCCAGCAGTTTATCAGGCGGTTTAAATGGCTACACCTTC
NA | TRBJ1-5 | NA | TRBV11-2 | CASSLGPGNVQPQHF | TGTGCCAGCAGCTTAGGCCCAGGAAACGTACAGCCCCAGCATTTT
TRBD1 | TRBJ2-5 | NA | TRBV6-6 | CASSRPGQGEVTQYF | TGTGCCAGCAGCCGCCCCGGACAGGGGGAAGTGACCCAGTACTTC
NA | TRBJ1-3 | NA | TRBV19 | CASSRSGPLNSGNTIYF | TGTGCCAGTAGTAGGTCGGGGCCTCTCAACTCTGGAAACACCATATATTTT
NA | TRBJ1-1 | NA | TRBV28 | CASSSGDTEAFF | TGTGCCAGCAGTTCGGGGGATACTGAAGCTTTCTTT
NA | TRBJ1-2 | NA | TRBV6-5 | CASSQSLAQDGYTF | TGTGCCAGCAGCCAGAGTTTGGCACAGGATGGCTACACCTTC
NA | TRBJ1-2 | NA | TRBV4-3 | CASSLNRQELYGYTF | TGCGCCAGCAGCCTCAACCGGCAGGAGCTCTATGGCTACACCTTC
NA | TRBJ1-1 | once | TRBV10-3 | CAIRGMVDEAFF | TGTGCCATCAGGGGCATGGTCGATGAAGCTTTCTTT
TRBD2 | TRBJ2-1 | NA | TRBV6-5 | CASSRTSGGAYEQFF | TGTGCCAGCAGTCGGACTAGCGGGGGGGCCTATGAGCAGTTCTTC
TRBD1 | TRBJ1-2 | NA | TRBV5-5 | CASSYPPGTGGGYTF | TGTGCCAGCAGCTACCCTCCCGGGACAGGGGGCGGCTACACCTTC
NA | TRBJ2-3 | NA | TRBV2 | CASIYGQPNTDTQYF | TGTGCCAGCATTTATGGACAGCCAAACACAGATACGCAGTATTTT
TRBD1 | TRBJ2-7 | NA | TRBV7-9 | CASSPGTGNYEQYF | TGTGCCAGCAGCCCCGGGACAGGGAACTACGAGCAGTACTTC
TRBD1 | TRBJ1-4 | NA | TRBV7-2 | CASSLDRDEKLFF | TGTGCCAGCAGCTTGGACAGGGATGAAAAACTGTTTTTT
NA | TRBJ2-1 | NA | TRBV2 | CASNTPSYNEQFF | TGTGCCAGCAATACACCTTCCTACAATGAGCAGTTCTTC
NA | TRBJ1-1 | few | TRBV5-4 | CASSLARANTEAFF | TGTGCCAGCAGCTTGGCCAGGGCTAACACTGAAGCTTTCTTT
NA | TRBJ1-5 | NA | TRBV5-4 | CASSLENQPQHF | TGTGCCAGCAGCTTGGAGAATCAGCCCCAGCATTTT
NA | TRBJ2-3 | NA | TRBV7-9 | CASSRTSGTDTQYF | TGTGCCAGCAGCCGGACCTCAGGCACAGATACGCAGTATTTT
NA | TRBJ2-7 | NA | TRBV5-5 | CASSLQGDEQYF | TGTGCCAGCAGTCTACAGGGCGACGAGCAGTACTTC
NA | TRBJ1-1 | NA | TRBV7-2 | CASSLREDTEAFF | TGTGCCAGCAGCTTAAGGGAGGACACTGAAGCTTTCTTT
TRBD2 | TRBJ2-5 | NA | TRBV19 | CASAPRTSGGFQETQYF | TGTGCCAGTGCACCCAGGACTAGCGGGGGATTCCAAGAGACCCAGTACTTC
NA | TRBJ2-3 | few | TRBV2 | CATQGLASTDTQYF | TGTGCCACCCAAGGCCTAGCGAGCACAGATACGCAGTATTTT
NA | TRBJ2-5 | NA | TRBV2 | CASSDPGAGSETQYF | TGTGCCAGCAGTGATCCGGGGGCGGGAAGTGAGACCCAGTACTTC
NA | TRBJ1-2 | medium-sized | TRBV7-2 | CASSLEPPLSYGYTF | TGTGCCAGCAGCTTAGAGCCCCCCCTCAGCTATGGCTACACCTTC
NA | TRBJ2-2 | NA | TRBV7-9 | CASSSKTGELFF | TGTGCCAGCAGCTCAAAAACCGGGGAGCTGTTTTTT
NA | TRBJ1-1 | NA | TRBV9 | CASSVSGGGKNTEAFF | TGTGCCAGCAGCGTGAGCGGAGGGGGTAAGAACACTGAAGCTTTCTTT
TRBD1 | TRBJ2-1 | once | TRBV11-2 | CASGYGTGYNEQFF | TGTGCCAGCGGTTACGGGACAGGATACAATGAGCAGTTCTTC
NA | TRBJ2-1 | NA | TRBV19 | CASNPLQGVGEQFF | TGTGCCAGTAACCCTCTTCAGGGAGTCGGTGAGCAGTTCTTC
NA | TRBJ2-5 | once | TRBV6-5 | CASSSFDVVETQYF | TGTGCCAGCAGTTCCTTTGACGTTGTAGAGACCCAGTACTTC
TRBD1 | TRBJ2-1 | NA | TRBV5-8 | CASSSYRGPYNEQFF | TGTGCCAGCAGCTCCTACAGGGGCCCCTACAATGAGCAGTTCTTC